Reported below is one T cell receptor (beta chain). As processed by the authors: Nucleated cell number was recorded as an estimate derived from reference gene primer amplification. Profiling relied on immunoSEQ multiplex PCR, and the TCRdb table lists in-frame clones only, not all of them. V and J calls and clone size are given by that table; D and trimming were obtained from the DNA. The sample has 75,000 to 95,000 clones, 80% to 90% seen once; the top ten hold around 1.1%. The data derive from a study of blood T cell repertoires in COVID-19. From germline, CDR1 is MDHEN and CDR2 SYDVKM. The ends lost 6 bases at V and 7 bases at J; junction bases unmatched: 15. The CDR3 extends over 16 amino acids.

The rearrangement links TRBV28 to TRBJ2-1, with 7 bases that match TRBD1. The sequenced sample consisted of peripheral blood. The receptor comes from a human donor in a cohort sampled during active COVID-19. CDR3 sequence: CASSIPALTGMNEQFF. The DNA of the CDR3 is TGTGCCAGCAGCATTCCGGCCCTGACAGGGATGAATGAGCAGTTCTTC. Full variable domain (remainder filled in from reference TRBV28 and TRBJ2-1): DVKVTQSSRYLVKRTGEKVFLECVQDMDHENMFWYRQDPGLGLRLIYFSYDVKMKEKGDIPEGYSVSREKKERFSLILESASTNQTSMYLCASSIPALTGMNEQFFGPGTRLTVL.